The next 19 T cell receptor beta chains were all read from a single sample in a study of cytomegalovirus exposure and HLA in healthy donors. Amplification used 60 Vbeta primers and 13 Jbeta primers. Profiling relied on immunoSEQ multiplex PCR, and the TCRdb table lists in-frame clones only, not all of them. In the table there are approximately 210,000 clones, roughly 73% of which are singletons. Sequencing was done on a sample of PBMCs. The origin of the receptors is a woman in her twenties or thirties in good health and CMV-seropositive.

The rearrangement joins TRBV29-1 to TRBJ2-7; tentatively, D is TRBD2 (5 bases). CDR3 length equals 12 residues. Germline CDR1 reads SQVTM; CDR2 reads ANQGSEA. Trimming shortened V by 3 bases and J by 3 bases, and 9 bases separated the two germline ends. CDR3 sequence reads: CSVEDGLYEQYF. The CDR3 DNA reads as TGCAGCGTTGAGGACGGACTCTACGAGCAGTACTTC.

This clone was observed once. The chain links TRBV29-1 to TRBJ2-3; D is possibly TRBD2 (5 bases). CDR1 and CDR2 (germline): SQVTM, ANQGSEA. The CDR3 is 13 amino acids. Deletions cut 4 bases from V and 2 bases from J, with 10 bases between. The CDR3: CSVGTFSTDTQYF. The CDR3 region has the DNA TGCAGCGTTGGGACTTTCTCCACAGATACGCAGTATTTT.

The V and J genes are TRBV4-1 and TRBJ2-3, with 7 bases aligning to TRBD2. The germline V gene has CDR1 MGHRA and CDR2 YSYEKL. This CDR3 region has 15 residues. Losses at the gene ends were 2 bases for V and 4 bases for J; bases not matched to a gene: 6. CDR3 nucleotides: TGCGCCAGCAGCCAACTGCGGGAGATGGCAGATACGCAGTATTTT. The encoded protein is CASSQLREMADTQYF.

This clone was counted between two and nine times. This chain links TRBV7-2 with TRBJ1-4, with TRBD1 identical over 7 bases. V lost 6 bases and J lost 4; bases outside the gene matches: 8. The germline V gene encodes CDR1 SGHTA and CDR2 FQGNSA. This CDR3 region has 15 residues. CDR3 protein: CASRADRTINEKLFF. Here the CDR3 DNA reads TGTGCCAGCAGAGCGGACAGGACGATTAATGAAAAACTGTTTTTT.

This clone was observed once. The V and J genes are TRBV6-6 and TRBJ1-5; TRBD1 matches at 9 bases. The V and J ends lost 4 bases and 8 bases, in that order; junction bases with no gene match: 12. CDR1 and CDR2 from the germline V gene are MNHNY and SVGAGI (reference sequence). This CDR3 comprises 16 residues. The chain's CDR3 is CASSSAATGGAEPQHF. CDR3 coding DNA: TGTGCCAGCAGTTCCGCTGCCACAGGGGGCGCGGAGCCCCAGCATTTT.

The genes are TRBV14 and TRBJ2-1, with TRBD2 identical over 9 bases. Germline-derived CDR1 and CDR2 are SGHDN and FVKESK. V shed 5 bases, J shed 14 bases, and the junction held 13 bases outside the gene matches. The CDR3 contains 14 residues. For the CDR3, the DNA is TGTGCCAGCAGCTTTAGCCTTAGCGGGAGTGTAGAGTTCTTC. Protein: CASSFSLSGSVEFF. Complete variable domain (other parts from reference TRBV14 and TRBJ2-1): EAGVTQFPSHSVIEKGQTVTLRCDPISGHDNLYWYRRVMGKEIKFLLHFVKESKQDESGMPNNRFLAERTGGTYSTLKVQPAELEDSGVYFCASSFSLSGSVEFFGPGTRLTVL.

The chain joins TRBV6-6 to TRBJ1-2; 10 nucleotides match TRBD1. Per the germline V gene, CDR1 is MNHNY and CDR2 is SVGAGI (reference sequence). The CDR3 length is 15 residues. The ends lost 7 bases at V and 4 bases at J; junction bases unmatched: 9. CDR3 nucleotide sequence: TGTGCCAGCACCGTGACAGGGGGCACTGGCTATGGCTACACCTTC. Its translation: CASTVTGGTGYGYTF.

The count of this clone is one. This chain connects TRBV19 to TRBJ1-2; no definite D call. V lost 1 base, J lost 5 bases, and 14 bases lay in between. Germline V gives CDR1 LNHDA, CDR2 SQIVND (reference sequence). The CDR3 contains 15 residues. The CDR3 nucleotides read TGTGCCAGTAGTATAGTTCTGTCCAGGACTTATGGCTACACCTTC. This codes for CASSIVLSRTYGYTF.

The genes are TRBV6-1 and TRBJ2-7; the D gene is possibly TRBD1 (5 bases). Looked up from germline, CDR1 is MNHNS and CDR2 is SASEGT. The V end was cut by 6 bases, the J end by 2 bases, with 14 bases between. The length of the CDR3 is 14 residues. The CDR3 sequence is CASRSLTATYEQYF. The DNA of the CDR3 is TGTGCCAGCAGGAGCCTGACAGCAACCTACGAGCAGTACTTC.

V and J are TRBV7-2 and TRBJ2-2; no firm D call. The germline gives CDR1 SGHTA, CDR2 FQGNSA. Trimming shortened V by 7 bases and J by 0 bases, and 12 bases separated the two germline ends. CDR3 size: 15 residues. In nucleotides, the CDR3 is TGTGCCAGCACGTTATCCAGCGCGAACACCGGGGAGCTGTTTTTT. Translating gives CASTLSSANTGELFF.

The rearrangement joins TRBV12-2 to TRBJ2-1; the D call in the table, TRBD2, was not verified against the DNA. TRBV12-2 is a pseudogene segment. The CDR3 length is 17 residues. DNA of the CDR3: TGTGCAAGTCGCTTAGGCAGTCGGGAGTCTCGATACAATGAGCAGTTCTTC. Its protein product is CASRLGSRESRYNEQFF.

Notes on this clone: The sample contains more than one DNA sequence encoding this CDR3. In nucleotides, the CDR3 is TGTGCCAGCTCACCCCAAAGACAGTCTAATCAGCCCCAGCATTTT. Its protein is CASSPQRQSNQPQHF. The chain recombines TRBV18 with TRBJ1-5; TRBD1 is a possible D gene (5 bases). Trimming pared 3 bases from V and 4 bases from J, leaving 13 bases between. CDR3 length: 15 residues. CDR1 and CDR2 from the germline V gene are KGHSH and LQKENI.

The CDR3 DNA reads as TGTGCCAGCTCACCAATGAGGGACAGGACGGGAAATTCACCCCTCCACTTT. This translates into CASSPMRDRTGNSPLHF. The chain employs TRBV18 and TRBJ1-6, with 8 nucleotides matching TRBD1. The J segment lost 7 bases and the V segment lost 2 bases, leaving 10 bases of the junction unmatched. Germline V lookup: CDR1 KGHSH, CDR2 LQKENI. The CDR3 runs to 17 residues.

The chain is built from TRBV6-6 and TRBJ2-7, with D unresolved. V gave up 0 bases and J gave up 2 bases, with 8 bases separating them. The CDR3 is 14 residues long. CDR1 and CDR2 from the germline V gene are MNHNY and SVGAGI (reference sequence). The CDR3 region has the DNA TGTGCCAGCAGTTACTCGTTGTCGGCCTACGAGCAGTACTTC. This translates into CASSYSLSAYEQYF.

This clone was recorded a few times. This rearrangement joins TRBV5-8 to TRBJ2-1; 7 bases line up with TRBD1. The ends lost 2 bases at V and 2 bases at J; junction bases unmatched: 4. CDR1 and CDR2 from the germline V gene are SGHTS and YDEGEE. CDR3 length: 15 residues. The chain's CDR3 is CASSLQGLPYNEQFF. Here the CDR3 DNA reads TGTGCCAGCAGCTTACAGGGGCTTCCCTACAATGAGCAGTTCTTC.

Remarks on this clone: The same CDR3 arises from other DNA sequences in this sample as well. The rearrangement links TRBV5-1 to TRBJ2-1; 7 positions agree with TRBD1. Trimming cost V 3 bases and J 0 bases; bases outside gene matches: 3. The CDR3 loop spans 15 amino acids. Germline V gives CDR1 SGHRS, CDR2 YFSETQ. Here the CDR3 reads CASSSSGGSYNEQFF. Written as DNA, the CDR3 is TGCGCCAGCAGCTCGTCAGGGGGCTCCTACAATGAGCAGTTCTTC. The full variable domain, its missing parts supplied by reference TRBV5-1 and TRBJ2-1, is KAGVTQTPRYLIKTRGQQVTLSCSPISGHRSVSWYQQTPGQGLQFLFEYFSETQRNKGNFPGRFSGRQFSNSRSEMNVSTLELGDSALYLCASSSSGGSYNEQFFGPGTRLTVL.

This chain joins TRBV18 and TRBJ2-6; no definite D call. The CDR3 is 17 residues long. V was cut by 1 base and J by 0 bases, with 10 bases left in between. Looked up from germline, CDR1 is KGHSH and CDR2 is LQKENI. The CDR3 reads CASSPQSSGSGANVLTF. The CDR3 nucleotides are TGTGCCAGCTCACCACAATCGTCCGGCTCTGGGGCCAACGTCCTGACTTTC.

The V call is TRBV7-3, the J call TRBJ2-3; 8 bases agree with TRBD2. Germline CDR1 and CDR2: SGHTA and FQGTGA. With 4 bases clipped from V and 6 bases from J, the junction kept 12 bases outside the gene matches. This CDR3 region has 16 residues. The CDR3 nucleotides are TGTGCCAGCAGCTCCCTAGCGGGCAGTAGTAGGGATACGCAGTATTTT. Translated, it gives CASSSLAGSSRDTQYF. Looking up the rest from reference TRBV7-3 and TRBJ2-3 gives the full variable domain: GAGVSQTPSNKVTEKGKYVELRCDPISGHTALYWYRQSLGQGPEFLIYFQGTGAADDSGLPNDRFFAVRPEGSVSTLKIQRTERGDSAVYLCASSSLAGSSRDTQYFGPGTRLTVL.

The V and J genes are TRBV5-4 and TRBJ2-5; D might be TRBD1 (6 bases). The CDR3 runs to 14 residues. With 4 bases removed from V and 4 bases from J, the gap between germline ends came to 14 bases. Germline V CDR1 and CDR2: SGHNT, YYREEE (reference sequence). The CDR3 spells CASSRTDLGETQYF. CDR3 sequence (DNA): TGTGCCAGCAGCCGGACAGACCTGGGAGAGACCCAGTACTTC. The full variable domain, rest sourced from reference TRBV5-4 and TRBJ2-5, is ETGVTQSPTHLIKTRGQQVTLRCSSQSGHNTVSWYQQALGQGPQFIFQYYREEENGRGNFPPRFSGLQFPNYSSELNVNALELDDSALYLCASSRTDLGETQYFGPGTRLLVL.